The sequence of this TCR beta chain was determined in a study of HIV-infected children after antiretroviral therapy interruption (dated 2019 in TCRdb). For context, the study as a whole: All eight included children had a CD4+ count above 500 and a viral load below 50 copies/ml, with four on planned treatment interruption and four on continuous treatment. The interruption group had a median age of about 8.8 years, and the continuous treatment group had a median age of about 8 years. Most participating children had recorded exposure to EBV and CMV. Samples from the interruption arm were taken at week 0, at week 12, at the end of interruption (week 24 or 48), and about 3 years after the study ended. Continuous-treatment samples were analyzed from corresponding weeks 0, 48 and 150. Alongside measurements of thymic output, the study compared TCR repertoires of children on planned treatment interruption with TCR repertoires of children on continuous antiretroviral treatment.

This clonotype was detected many times. The antigen it binds to is not known. No base-level quality is on record; no much larger clone is a single base apart. The paper as a whole reports these results and caveats: In a few patients, shared-triplet CDR3 clusters rose after interruption, but the overall increase reached significance only when one outlier patient was excluded. The small number of patients is a limitation of the study, so the data should be interpreted with caution. In naive CD4+ repertoires of PTI patients, reduced CDR3 sharing between time points was observed after interruption began, whereas many sequences were found to be shared between end of interruption and 3 years later.

This specimen's treatment or condition label, interpreted: PENTA 11 planned treatment interruption arm or continuous ART arm. Children from the United Kingdom aged 2 to 15 years who had been given at least three-drug ART for at least 24 weeks were enrolled as participants. Cryopreserved PBMCs containing at least 5 million viable cells were required, and a handful of candidate patients were excluded because of low viable PBMC yield. Using a FACSAria III cell sorter, memory CD8+ CD45RO+ CD45RA- T cells were FACS-sorted out of thawed PBMCs. The sorted cells were fixed, and RNA was then extracted with the RNeasy FFPE kit and afterward with the RNeasy Micro kit. V is reduced by 3 bases and J by 1 base, leaving a spacing of 10 bases between them. The CDR3 measures 15 amino acids from cysteine to phenylalanine. Of all the DNA, just the CDR3 is kept, 45 bases in frame from base 1. Via the germline V gene (reference sequence), CDR1 is LNHDA and CDR2 SQIVND.

Library creation used 3' RACE. To correct PCR amplification bias, TCR libraries were generated from RNA with a 3' RACE protocol that used unique molecular identifiers. Up to about 12 amplicon libraries were pooled and sequenced on an Illumina MiSeq with v2 2x250 paired-end chemistry. In the source study's methods: Decombinator was used to process the reads, assigning V and J genes and CDR3 and applying barcode-based correction of errors and PCR bias. Repertoires were subsampled to equal depth before Gini coefficients were calculated with the R ineq package. CDR3 similarity was assessed with GLIPH, Hamming distance and a shared triplet metric. TCRdb cleaned the public reads at Q25 with fastp, built clones with MiXCR and kept in-frame beta chains. Rows merge per CDR3 protein into single entries with the most common DNA and genes. The V and J calls were not made by the authors but by TCRdb's processing. Present in this sample are roughly 15,000 distinct CDR3 sequences, 3% to 3.5% of which were seen just once. The leading ten clones occupy less than 40% of the sample.

This specimen consisted of CD45RO+ CD8+ T cells from PBMCs, pooled from several time points, obtained from a donor given antiretroviral therapy, either interrupted or continuous. This sample's cell subset or site label indicates: memory CD8+ CD45RO+ CD45RA- T cells. This TCR came from a pool of human donors with HIV. Here the chain combines TRBV19 and TRBJ1-5, and TRBD1 may be the D gene, going by 6 matching bases. The DNA sequence is given as TGTGCCAGTAGTATGGGGACACGGAGCAATCAGCCCCAGCATTTT. Its translation is CASSMGTRSNQPQHF.